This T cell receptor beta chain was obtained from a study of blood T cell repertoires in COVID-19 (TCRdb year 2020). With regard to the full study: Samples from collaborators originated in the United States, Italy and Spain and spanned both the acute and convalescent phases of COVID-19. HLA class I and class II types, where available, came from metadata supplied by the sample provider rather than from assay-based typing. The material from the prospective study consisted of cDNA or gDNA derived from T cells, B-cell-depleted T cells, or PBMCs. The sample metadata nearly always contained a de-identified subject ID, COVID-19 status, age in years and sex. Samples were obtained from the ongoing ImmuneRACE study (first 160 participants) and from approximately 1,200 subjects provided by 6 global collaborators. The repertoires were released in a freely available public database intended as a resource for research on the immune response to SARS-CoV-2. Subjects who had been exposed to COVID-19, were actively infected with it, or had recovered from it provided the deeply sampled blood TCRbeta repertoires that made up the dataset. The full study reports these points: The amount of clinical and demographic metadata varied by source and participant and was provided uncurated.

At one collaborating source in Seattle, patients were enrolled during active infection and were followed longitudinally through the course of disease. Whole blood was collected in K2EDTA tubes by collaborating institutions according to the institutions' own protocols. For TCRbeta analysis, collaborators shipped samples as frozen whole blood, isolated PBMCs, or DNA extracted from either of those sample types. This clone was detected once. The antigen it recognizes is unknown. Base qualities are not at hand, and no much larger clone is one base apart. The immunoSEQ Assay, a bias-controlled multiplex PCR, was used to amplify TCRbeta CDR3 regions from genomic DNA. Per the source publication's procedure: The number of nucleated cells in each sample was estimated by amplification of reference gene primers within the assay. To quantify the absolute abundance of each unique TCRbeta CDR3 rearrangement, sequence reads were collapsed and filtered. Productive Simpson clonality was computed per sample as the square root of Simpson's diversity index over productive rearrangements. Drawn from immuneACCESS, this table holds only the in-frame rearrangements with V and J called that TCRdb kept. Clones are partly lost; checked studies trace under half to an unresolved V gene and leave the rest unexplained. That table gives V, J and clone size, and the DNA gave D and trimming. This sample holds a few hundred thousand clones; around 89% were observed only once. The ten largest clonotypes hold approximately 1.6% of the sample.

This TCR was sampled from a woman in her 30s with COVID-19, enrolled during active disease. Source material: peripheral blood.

The sequenced DNA is TGCAGCGTTCAGGGGCGAACGGCTGAAGCTTTCTTT. The encoded protein is CSVQGRTAEAFF. The chain is encoded by TRBV29-1 joined to TRBJ1-1; possibly the D gene is TRBD1, per 6 matching bases. The CDR3 measures 12 amino acids from cysteine to phenylalanine. CDR3 DNA only is kept here, 36 bases in frame from base 1. CDR1 and CDR2 are read off the germline V gene as SQVTM and ANQGSEA. V gives up 5 bases and J gives up 6 bases, and the segment between their germline ends measures 13 bases.